This T cell receptor (beta chain) was profiled in a study of vaccination effects on CD4 cells after COVID-19. Looking at the study overall: Post-vaccine specimens arrived a median 72 days past the second dose. Whole-study findings and limits: Late post-vaccination samples showed marked contraction of infection- and vaccine-induced clones.

In this sample, this clone turned up a few times. Its antigen remains unidentified. ViraFEST assay sequencing came after antigen-specific CD4+ T cells were expanded with viral peptide pools. Culture lasted 10 days before CD4+ T cell isolation. All participants had two doses of either the BNT162b2 or mRNA-1273 vaccine. Culturing of about 2 million PBMC per well took place with about 10 IU/ml IL-2 and 7.5 to 10 ug/ml peptides. A half-volume exchange with IL-2 medium occurred on days 3 and 7. The ends were cut back, 1 base at V and 6 bases at J, with 9 bases in the middle. Per the germline V gene, CDR1 is LGHDT and CDR2 is YNNKEL (reference sequence). This CDR3 is built from 13 residues. Clones were read by immunoSEQ multiplex PCR, and TCRdb kept only the in-frame ones, dropping some. Of approximately 17,000 clones listed, about 70% are singletons.

The sample was CD4+ T cells from PBMCs cultured with SARS-CoV-2 spike peptides, taken after COVID-19 vaccination. This TCR came from a human donor who received a COVID-19 vaccine. The chain has TRBV3-1 (or the pseudogene TRBV3-2) and TRBJ1-1; D call uncertain. This CDR3 is CASSQVRRSEAFF. For the CDR3, the DNA is TGTGCCAGCAGCCAAGTGAGGCGTTCTGAAGCTTTCTTT.